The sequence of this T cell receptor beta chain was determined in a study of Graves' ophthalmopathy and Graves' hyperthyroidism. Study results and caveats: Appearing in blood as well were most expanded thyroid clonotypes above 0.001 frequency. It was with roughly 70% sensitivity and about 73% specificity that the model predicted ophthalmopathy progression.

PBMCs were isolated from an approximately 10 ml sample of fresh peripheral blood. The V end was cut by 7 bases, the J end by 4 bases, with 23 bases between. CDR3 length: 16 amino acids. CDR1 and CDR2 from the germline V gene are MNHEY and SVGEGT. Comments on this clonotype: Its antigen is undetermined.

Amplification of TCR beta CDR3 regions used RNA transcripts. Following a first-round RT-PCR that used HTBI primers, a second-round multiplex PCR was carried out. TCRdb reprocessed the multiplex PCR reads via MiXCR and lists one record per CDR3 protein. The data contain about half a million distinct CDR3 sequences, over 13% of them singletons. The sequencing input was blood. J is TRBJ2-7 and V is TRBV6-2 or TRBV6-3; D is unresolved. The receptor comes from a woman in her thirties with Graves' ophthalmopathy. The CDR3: CASKAVVPLTVYEQYF. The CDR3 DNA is TGTGCCAGCAAGGCGGTAGTGCCGCTCACGGTATACGAGCAGTACTTC.